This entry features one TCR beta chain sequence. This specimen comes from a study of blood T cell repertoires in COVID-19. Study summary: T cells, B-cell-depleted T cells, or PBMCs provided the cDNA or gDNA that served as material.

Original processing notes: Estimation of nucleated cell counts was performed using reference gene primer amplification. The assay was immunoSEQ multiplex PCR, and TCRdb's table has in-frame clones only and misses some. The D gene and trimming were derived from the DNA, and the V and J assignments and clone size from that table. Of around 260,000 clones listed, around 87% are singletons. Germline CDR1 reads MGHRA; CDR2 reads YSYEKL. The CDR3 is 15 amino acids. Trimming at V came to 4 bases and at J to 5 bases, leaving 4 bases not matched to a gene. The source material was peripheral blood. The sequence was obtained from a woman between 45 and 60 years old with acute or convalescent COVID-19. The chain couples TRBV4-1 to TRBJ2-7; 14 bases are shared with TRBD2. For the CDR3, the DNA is TGCGCCAGCAGCCCGGGGACTAGCGGGAGAGACGAGCAGTACTTC. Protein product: CASSPGTSGRDEQYF.